The clone carrying this TCR beta chain was detected only a few times. The antigen remains undetermined. The data are from a study of neurological immune-mediated disorders. CDR1 DFQATT and CDR2 SNEGSKA come from the germline V gene (reference sequence). CDR3 length: 12 amino acids. V lost 5 bases and J 7 bases, leaving 14 bases between the germline ends. 5'RACE generated cDNA with 10-nucleotide random UMIs. Each CDR3 protein is one row after TCRdb ran MiXCR on the 5' RACE reads. This sample carries 20,000 to 30,000 distinct CDR3 sequences, less than 2.5% of them seen once, and the ten largest clones take roughly 2.5%. Whole-study results and caveats: None of the CDR3 amino acid sequences found in expanded clones was shared across subjects. This suggests that the TCR-beta repertoires were private in all groups. Falling below healthy controls, multiple sclerosis showed the least TCR clonal expansion, while HTLV-1-associated myelopathy showed the most.

The specimen was PBMCs. The chain employs TRBV20-1 and TRBJ1-2, with D possibly TRBD1 on 6 matching bases. The clonotype comes from a woman aged 50 to 65 with multiple sclerosis. CDR3 bases: TGCAGTGCTCACTACAGGGATTTTGGCTACACCTTC. This codes for CSAHYRDFGYTF.